Shown below are 27 T cell receptor beta chains from a single sample sequenced in a study of cytomegalovirus exposure and HLA in healthy donors. The PCR made use of 60 Vbeta and 13 Jbeta primers. TCRdb's table, derived via immunoSEQ multiplex PCR, lists solely in-frame clones and lacks some. The profile covers under 200,000 clones, with around 80% appearing a single time and about 1.4% taken by the ten largest. The sequenced sample was PBMCs. These receptors originate from a girl between 5 and 17 years old in good health and CMV-seropositive.

This clone was observed a single time. This sequence joins TRBV29-1 and TRBJ2-1; 7 nucleotides line up with TRBD1. This CDR3 contains 12 residues. V was clipped by 3 bases and J by 10 bases; unmatched bases: 6. Germline values: CDR1 SQVTM, CDR2 ANQGSEA. DNA of the CDR3: TGCAGCGTTGATGCCGACAGGGCCGAGCAGTTCTTC. It translates to CSVDADRAEQFF.

The gene calls are TRBV5-1 and TRBJ2-7; 10 bases line up with TRBD2. In germline, CDR1 is SGHRS, CDR2 YFSETQ. V lost 2 bases to trimming and J lost 7 bases; unmatched junction nucleotides: 9. CDR3 length: 15 amino acids. CDR3 DNA sequence: TGCGCCAGCAGCTTCGGAGGACTAGCGGCCCGGGAGCAGTACTTC. This gives the protein CASSFGGLAAREQYF.

V usage is TRBV30 and J usage is TRBJ1-5, with 9 bases fitting TRBD1. From germline, CDR1 is GTSNPN and CDR2 SVGIG (reference sequence). The CDR3 is 14 amino acids. V dropped 4 bases and J dropped 7; count of bases not matched to a gene: 8. CDR3 sequence (DNA): TGTGCCTGGACGGGACAGGGAGTAGTGCAGCCCCAGCATTTT. As protein: CAWTGQGVVQPQHF.

The chain combines TRBV12-5 with TRBJ2-1; TRBD2 matches 12 bases. V dropped 2 bases and J dropped 3; count of bases not matched to a gene: 5. The CDR3 totals 17 residues. Germline V lookup: CDR1 LGHNT, CDR2 FRNRAP. CDR3 loop: CASGLTQTSGSYNEQFF. Written as DNA, the CDR3 is TGTGCTAGTGGTTTGACACAGACTAGCGGGAGCTACAATGAGCAGTTCTTC.

The chain carries TRBV7-6 and TRBJ2-3, with 11 positions matching TRBD2. Germline loops: CDR1 SGHVS, CDR2 FNYEAQ. V lost 0 bases, J lost 6 bases, and 5 bases stayed unmatched. The CDR3 has 16 amino acids. The CDR3 region is CASSLALAGGADTQYF. The CDR3, as DNA: TGTGCCAGCAGCTTAGCATTAGCGGGAGGGGCCGATACGCAGTATTTT.

The genes are TRBV5-4 and TRBJ2-7, with TRBD2 matching over 8 bases. With 6 bases clipped from V and 1 base from J, the junction kept 6 bases outside the gene matches. Germline loops: CDR1 SGHNT, CDR2 YYREEE (reference sequence). The CDR3 has 14 residues. In DNA, the CDR3 is TGTGCCAGCAAGTTGGCGGGGGGTTCCTACGAGCAGTACTTC. This translates into CASKLAGGSYEQYF.

This sequence joins TRBV6-5 and TRBJ1-2; D gene unclear. The CDR3 totals 15 residues. Per the germline V gene, CDR1 is MNHEY and CDR2 is SVGAGI. With 6 bases removed from V and 7 bases from J, the gap between germline ends came to 21 bases. The CDR3 nucleotides read TGTGCCAGCAGCCAGCGAACGGCTAGACTCAGTGGCTACACCTTC. This codes for CASSQRTARLSGYTF.

This chain links TRBV15 with TRBJ2-7, with D possibly TRBD1 on 5 matching bases. Trimming cost V 3 bases and J 0 bases, with 6 bases left between them. The CDR3 length is 13 residues. Per the germline V gene, CDR1 is LNHNV and CDR2 is YYDKDF (reference sequence). The CDR3 reads CATSSRVSYEQYF. Written as DNA, the CDR3 is TGTGCCACCAGCAGCAGGGTCTCCTACGAGCAGTACTTC.

This chain links TRBV4-3 with TRBJ2-5; the match to TRBD1 covers 7 bases. The CDR3 covers 15 residues. Germline assignment: CDR1 LGHNA and CDR2 YSLEER. Trimming at V came to 0 bases and at J to 2 bases, leaving 3 bases not matched to a gene. In nucleotides, the CDR3 is TGCGCCAGCAGCCAAGATGAGGACAGGCAAGAGACCCAGTACTTC. Its translation: CASSQDEDRQETQYF.

V is TRBV9 and J is TRBJ2-5, with 8 bases that match TRBD1. Germline V lookup: CDR1 SGDLS, CDR2 YYNGEE. Germline trimming cut 2 bases from V and 2 bases from J; bases unmatched to any gene: 2. The CDR3 totals 14 residues. The CDR3 DNA reads as TGTGCCAGCAGCGTCCGACAGGGGCAAGAGACCCAGTACTTC. This codes for CASSVRQGQETQYF.

The chain employs TRBV6-6 and TRBJ1-5, with D tentatively TRBD1 (5 bases). Trimming left V 6 bases short and J 4 bases short, with 19 bases between. This CDR3 spans 16 amino acids. CDR1 and CDR2 (germline): MNHNY, SVGAGI (reference sequence). The CDR3 reads CASRTGTPFGNQPQHF. The CDR3 DNA reads TGTGCCAGCAGAACCGGGACTCCGTTTGGGAATCAGCCCCAGCATTTT.

The chain carries TRBV4-2 and TRBJ1-2, with 10 nucleotides matching TRBD1. This CDR3 has 14 residues. Germline values: CDR1 LGHNA, CDR2 YNFKEQ. V shed 3 bases and J 5 bases; nucleotides not matched to a gene: 3. For the CDR3, the DNA is TGTGCCAGCAGCCAGGACAGGGGGATTTATGGCTACACCTTC. Translated: CASSQDRGIYGYTF.

The V and J genes are TRBV2 and TRBJ2-6, with D possibly TRBD2 on 5 matching bases. The CDR3 has 13 residues. Trimming pared 8 bases from V and 1 base from J, leaving 6 bases between. CDR1 SNHLY and CDR2 FYNNEI come from the germline V gene. This chain's CDR3 is CASRDSGANVLTF. In DNA form, the CDR3 reads TGTGCCAGCCGGGATTCTGGGGCCAACGTCCTGACTTTC.

The chain uses TRBV4-2 and TRBJ2-1, with TRBD2 matching over 11 bases. The CDR3 has 15 amino acids. V was pared by 1 base and J by 5 bases, with 1 base of the junction left unmatched. In germline, CDR1 is LGHNA, CDR2 YNFKEQ. The chain's CDR3 is CASSQGSGGDNEQFF. In nucleotides, the CDR3 is TGTGCCAGCAGCCAAGGTAGCGGGGGGGACAATGAGCAGTTCTTC.

This chain connects TRBV4-1 to TRBJ2-7; TRBD1 aligns across 8 bases. CDR1 and CDR2 from the germline V gene are MGHRA and YSYEKL. This CDR3 region has 16 residues. V lost 0 bases, J lost 2 bases, and 6 bases stayed unmatched. CDR3 DNA: TGCGCCAGCAGCCAAGATCCGGGGACAGGAGCCTACGAGCAGTACTTC. It is translated as CASSQDPGTGAYEQYF.

This clone was found a few times. For the CDR3, the DNA is TGTGCCAGCAGCTTAGAAAGCGTTTCTCTAAACCTCGAGCAGTTCTTC. Protein sequence: CASSLESVSLNLEQFF. The chain joins TRBV11-2 to TRBJ2-1; D is unresolved. The CDR3 extends over 16 amino acids. The germline V gene encodes CDR1 SGHAT and CDR2 FQNNGV. Trimming left V 0 bases short and J 10 bases short, with 19 bases between.

This chain uses TRBV10-1 with TRBJ2-4, with 7 bases matching TRBD1. CDR3 length: 13 amino acids. Germline loops: CDR1 WNHNN, CDR2 SYGVQD (reference sequence). V gave up 6 bases and J gave up 5 bases; unmatched junction bases: 4. This CDR3 is CASSRTGENIQYF. The CDR3 DNA follows: TGCGCCAGCAGCCGGACAGGCGAAAACATTCAGTACTTC.

This clone was seen a handful of times. The gene calls are TRBV6-1 and TRBJ2-3, with a tentative D call TRBD1 (5 bases). There are 13 residues in the CDR3. V gave up 10 bases and J gave up 0 bases, with 11 bases separating them. In germline, CDR1 is MNHNS, CDR2 SASEGT. The CDR3 spells CAISTDSTDTQYF. In nucleotides, the CDR3 is TGTGCCATATCGACAGACAGCACAGATACGCAGTATTTT.

This clone has more than one count but fewer than ten. The DNA for the CDR3 is TGTGCCAGCAGCCTTGGTACAGACTACGAGCAGTACTTC. Residues: CASSLGTDYEQYF. This chain links TRBV6-5 with TRBJ2-7; D gene ambiguous. Germline V gene sequence: CDR1 MNHEY, CDR2 SVGAGI. The CDR3 consists of 13 residues. V gave up 6 bases and J gave up 3 bases, with 12 bases separating them.

The chain has TRBV29-1 and TRBJ2-5; 8 nucleotides line up with TRBD1. J gave up 5 bases and V 6 bases, and 5 bases lay outside the gene matches. The CDR3 spans 12 residues. Germline V gene lookup returns CDR1 SQVTM and CDR2 ANQGSEA. The CDR3 reads CSVPGGAETQYF. The CDR3 DNA reads as TGCAGCGTGCCAGGGGGCGCGGAGACCCAGTACTTC.

The chain links TRBV5-6 to TRBJ2-7; 10 positions match TRBD2. Germline CDR1 is SGHDT and CDR2 is YYEEEE. The CDR3 runs to 18 residues. The V and J ends lost 4 bases and 4 bases, in that order; junction bases with no gene match: 17. The CDR3 nucleotides are TGTGCCAGCAGCCCGATGTGGGCTAGCGGGGGCGGGAGGTACGAGCAGTACTTC. As protein: CASSPMWASGGGRYEQYF.

This chain connects TRBV9 to TRBJ1-2; D not certain. This CDR3 contains 17 residues. Trimming cost V 5 bases and J 0 bases, with 20 bases left between them. Germline CDR1 and CDR2: SGDLS and YYNGEE. This CDR3 reads CASSQLADSEANYGYTF. CDR3 nucleotides: TGTGCCAGCAGTCAACTAGCGGATTCGGAAGCTAACTATGGCTACACCTTC. The full variable domain, with the rest looked up from reference TRBV9 and TRBJ1-2, is DSGVTQTPKHLITATGQRVTLRCSPRSGDLSVYWYQQSLDQGLQFLIQYYNGEERAKGNILERFSAQQFPDLHSELNLSSLELGDSALYFCASSQLADSEANYGYTFGSGTRLTVV.

This chain connects TRBV7-9 to TRBJ2-4; the D is unclear. CDR3 size: 15 residues. The V gene lost 5 bases and the J gene lost 4 bases, with 15 bases spanning the gap. Germline lookup yields CDR1 SEHNR and CDR2 FQNEAQ (reference sequence). The CDR3 loop reads CASSQRLGRKNIQYF. Written as DNA, the CDR3 is TGTGCCAGCAGCCAAAGATTGGGCAGAAAAAACATTCAGTACTTC.

The chain carries TRBV9 and TRBJ2-1, with 13 bases aligning to TRBD2. Germline assignment: CDR1 SGDLS and CDR2 YYNGEE. The CDR3 has 15 residues. V dropped 3 bases and J dropped 4; count of bases not matched to a gene: 1. CDR3 loop: CASSETSGRYNEQFF. For the CDR3, the DNA is TGTGCCAGCAGCGAGACTAGCGGGAGGTACAATGAGCAGTTCTTC. Using reference TRBV9 and TRBJ2-1 for the parts outside the CDR3, the full variable domain is DSGVTQTPKHLITATGQRVTLRCSPRSGDLSVYWYQQSLDQGLQFLIQYYNGEERAKGNILERFSAQQFPDLHSELNLSSLELGDSALYFCASSETSGRYNEQFFGPGTRLTVL.

The chain is built from TRBV7-3 and TRBJ2-1, with TRBD1 matching 12 bases. The CDR3 covers 15 residues. Trimming took 5 bases from V and 8 from J; bases not matched to a gene: 7. In germline, CDR1 is SGHTA, CDR2 FQGTGA. The CDR3 coding sequence is TGTGCCAGCAGCCCTTCGGGACAGGGGGCTCATGAGCAGTTCTTC. Translated: CASSPSGQGAHEQFF.

The V call is TRBV6-5, the J call TRBJ2-3, with D unresolved. Germline CDR1 is MNHEY and CDR2 is SVGAGI. The CDR3 has 13 amino acids. Trimming removed 6 bases from V and 6 bases from J, with 13 bases in between. The CDR3: CASSRSTRDTQYF. The CDR3 DNA follows: TGTGCCAGCAGCCGTTCCACTCGGGATACGCAGTATTTT.

The chain couples TRBV7-2 to TRBJ1-4; TRBD1 matches 8 bases. After removal of 3 bases from V and 6 bases from J, the junction contained 6 bases not matched to a gene. CDR3 length: 15 amino acids. CDR1 and CDR2 (germline): SGHTA, FQGNSA. CDR3 in amino acids: CASSFRTGMDEKLFF. The CDR3 coding sequence is TGTGCCAGCAGCTTCCGGACAGGGATGGATGAAAAACTGTTTTTT. Full variable domain (missing parts from reference TRBV7-2 and TRBJ1-4): GAGVSQSPSNKVTEKGKDVELRCDPISGHTALYWYRQSLGQGLEFLIYFQGNSAPDKSGLPSDRFSAERTGGSVSTLTIQRTQQEDSAVYLCASSFRTGMDEKLFFGSGTQLSVL.